This T cell receptor beta chain was documented in a study of T cell responses to AZD1222 COVID-19 vaccine. V gave up 3 bases and J gave up 7 bases, with 12 bases separating them. Germline CDR1 reads LGHDT; CDR2 reads YNNKEL (reference sequence). CDR3 length: 13 amino acids. The repertoire was sequenced with immunoSEQ multiplex PCR; TCRdb's copy has only in-frame clones and lacks some. The sample records fewer than 200,000 clones, around nine tenths being singletons. On this clone: The antigen is undetermined.

Whole-study findings and limits: Donors in the cohort were predominantly white British and more often female, and clonal diversity was possibly underestimated. Receipt of two AZD1222 doses was followed by a rise in Spike-specific TCR breadth and depth. Spike-wide coverage was observed for vaccine-associated CD4 TCRs, with dominant responses at 160-218 and 743-854. Variant regions that are unmutated are reportedly the target of nearly half of spike-specific TCRs.

The sample in question was peripheral blood, obtained 28 days after the second dose of the MenACWY control vaccine. The source is an adult who received the MenACWY meningococcal vaccine as a control. The J gene is TRBJ1-1, the V gene TRBV3-1 (or the pseudogene TRBV3-2); D might be TRBD1 (6 bases). The CDR3 DNA sequence: TGTGCCAGCAGCCATTCAGGGGCGCTTGAAGCTTTCTTT. Translation gives CASSHSGALEAFF.